Described below is a single T cell receptor beta chain sequence and its context. Its matching antigen is unknown. This CDR3 contains 15 residues. CDR1 and CDR2 (germline): SEHNR, FQNEAQ (reference sequence). Between the trimmed V and J ends, which lost 6 bases and 4 bases, there was a span of 18 bases. This entry is derived from a study of T cells in localized non-small cell lung cancer. Study results and limitations: Uninvolved adjacent lung, not tumor, had the highest T cell clonality.

Some clones are missing from TCRdb's copy, which holds only in-frame ones; the method was immunoSEQ multiplex PCR. The sample holds about 91,000 clones, over 80% seen once. The chain links TRBV7-9 to TRBJ2-5, with D possibly being TRBD2 (5 bases). This specimen consisted of peripheral blood, obtained before any cancer treatment. The receptor was isolated from a man aged 40 to 69 with stage I squamous cell lung carcinoma. CDR3 coding DNA: TGTGCCAGCAGTTTGGGCCGGTGGGAGAGAGAGACCCAGTACTTC. It is translated as CASSLGRWERETQYF.